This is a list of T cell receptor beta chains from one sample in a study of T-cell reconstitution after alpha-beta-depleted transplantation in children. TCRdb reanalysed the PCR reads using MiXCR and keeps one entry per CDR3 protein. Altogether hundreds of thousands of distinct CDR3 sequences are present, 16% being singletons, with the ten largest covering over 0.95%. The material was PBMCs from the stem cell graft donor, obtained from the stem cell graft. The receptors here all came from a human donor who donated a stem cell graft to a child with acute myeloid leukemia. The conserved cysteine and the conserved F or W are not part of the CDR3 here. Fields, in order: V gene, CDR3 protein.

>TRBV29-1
SVEGRRAGELF
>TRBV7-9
ASSFSWEEQY
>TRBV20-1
SARDGLAGDTQY
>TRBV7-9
ASSFLGADYEQY
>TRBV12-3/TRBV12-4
ASRLQINEQF
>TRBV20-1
SAKRAGTDTQY
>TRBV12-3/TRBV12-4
ASRLPATLEAF
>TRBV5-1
ASSLVNSAGNEQF
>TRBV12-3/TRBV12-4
ASSLAQGFSGNTIY
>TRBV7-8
ASSLGDRLTEAF
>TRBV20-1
SGVTADNEKLF
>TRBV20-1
SATNRGRDEKLF
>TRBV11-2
ASSLGNLAGGPQETQY
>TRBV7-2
ASSSQELAGLNNEQF
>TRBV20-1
SARIGGLETQY
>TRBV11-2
ASSNLAGGGEQF
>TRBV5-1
ASSLTGADQPQH
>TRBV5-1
ASSFTGNNYGYT
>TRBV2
ASRGPINTEAF
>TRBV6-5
ASSYQAGTGNSPLH
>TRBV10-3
AISEGVNQPQH
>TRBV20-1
SARVHPGVADTQY
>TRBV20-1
SAREGAWRNQPQH
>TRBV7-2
ASSFQTGDNYGYT
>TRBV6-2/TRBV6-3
ASSYKATGAPSYEQY
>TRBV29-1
SAAGGGVLAGELF
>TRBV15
ATSRDRRTFLYNEQF
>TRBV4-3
ASSQDVQVDQPQH
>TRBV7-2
ASSWGLTENTEAF